Listed below are T cell receptor beta chains from one sample, sequenced in a study of T cells in Graves' hyperthyroidism and ophthalmopathy. One entry per CDR3 protein results from TCRdb running MiXCR on the multiplex PCR reads. This sample has 300,000 to 350,000 distinct CDR3 sequences, with about 15% found just once. Sequencing input: blood. Every receptor here comes from a man under 40 with Graves' hyperthyroidism. The CDR3 runs from the conserved cysteine through the conserved F or W. Fields, in order: V gene, CDR3 length, D gene, J gene, clone size, CDR3 protein, CDR3 DNA. A D gene is named only where the DNA matches it firmly. Clone size is stated in some rows and not others, as once, few, many or a class when expanded.

v_call: TRBV3-1
cdr3_length: 14
d_call: -
j_call: TRBJ2-5
clone_size: many
cdr3_aa: CASSPLGGGETQYF
cdr3_nt: TGTGCCAGCAGCCCCCTGGGGGGAGGAGAGACCCAGTACTTC

v_call: TRBV30
cdr3_length: 13
d_call: -
j_call: TRBJ2-2
clone_size: few
cdr3_aa: CAWSGAATGELFF
cdr3_nt: TGTGCCTGGAGTGGGGCAGCAACCGGGGAGCTGTTTTTT

v_call: TRBV5-6
cdr3_length: 15
d_call: TRBD1
j_call: TRBJ2-2
clone_size: -
cdr3_aa: CASSLDHRGPGELFF
cdr3_nt: TGTGCCAGCAGCTTGGACCACAGGGGACCCGGGGAGCTGTTTTTT

v_call: TRBV20-1
cdr3_length: 16
d_call: TRBD2
j_call: TRBJ2-1
clone_size: few
cdr3_aa: CSATGTSGPNYNEQFF
cdr3_nt: TGCAGTGCTACGGGGACTAGCGGGCCGAATTACAATGAGCAGTTCTTC

v_call: TRBV5-1
cdr3_length: 15
d_call: TRBD1
j_call: TRBJ1-4
clone_size: -
cdr3_aa: CASSSGGSTNEKLFF
cdr3_nt: TGCGCCAGCAGCTCAGGGGGATCAACTAATGAAAAACTGTTTTTT

v_call: TRBV28
cdr3_length: 15
d_call: TRBD2
j_call: TRBJ2-7
clone_size: many
cdr3_aa: CASSLVAGGNNEQYF
cdr3_nt: TGTGCCAGCAGTTTAGTAGCGGGAGGTAACAACGAGCAGTACTTC

v_call: TRBV20-1
cdr3_length: 17
d_call: TRBD2
j_call: TRBJ2-1
clone_size: -
cdr3_aa: CSATRVESGRAANEQFF
cdr3_nt: TGCAGTGCTACCCGCGTCGAAAGCGGGAGGGCGGCGAATGAGCAGTTCTTC

v_call: TRBV28
cdr3_length: 15
d_call: -
j_call: TRBJ2-5
clone_size: many
cdr3_aa: CASSLDRGLQETQYF
cdr3_nt: TGTGCCAGCAGTTTGGATCGGGGCCTCCAAGAGACCCAGTACTTC

v_call: TRBV7-3
cdr3_length: 14
d_call: -
j_call: TRBJ2-1
clone_size: many
cdr3_aa: CASSLSGAHNEQFF
cdr3_nt: TGTGCCAGCAGCTTATCCGGGGCCCACAATGAGCAGTTCTTC

v_call: TRBV11-2
cdr3_length: 15
d_call: -
j_call: TRBJ2-5
clone_size: many
cdr3_aa: CASSSITGPRETQYF
cdr3_nt: TGTGCCAGCAGCTCGATAACAGGGCCGAGGGAGACCCAGTACTTC

v_call: TRBV29-1
cdr3_length: 15
d_call: TRBD1
j_call: TRBJ2-7
clone_size: many
cdr3_aa: CSVGTWDRGGYEQYF
cdr3_nt: TGCAGCGTTGGAACGTGGGACAGGGGAGGATACGAGCAGTACTTC

v_call: TRBV27
cdr3_length: 13
d_call: -
j_call: TRBJ2-7
clone_size: many
cdr3_aa: CASSLGSNYEQYF
cdr3_nt: TGTGCCAGCAGTTTGGGGTCAAACTACGAGCAGTACTTC

v_call: TRBV5-8
cdr3_length: 15
d_call: -
j_call: TRBJ2-2
clone_size: few
cdr3_aa: CASSPSGSHNGELFF
cdr3_nt: TGTGCCAGCAGCCCCTCGGGGAGCCACAACGGGGAGCTGTTTTTT

v_call: TRBV28
cdr3_length: 14
d_call: -
j_call: TRBJ1-2
clone_size: many
cdr3_aa: CASRDGTTNYGYTF
cdr3_nt: TGTGCCAGCAGGGACGGGACAACCAACTATGGCTACACCTTC

v_call: TRBV6-5
cdr3_length: 15
d_call: -
j_call: TRBJ2-2
clone_size: -
cdr3_aa: CASSYSVVNTGELFF
cdr3_nt: TGTGCCAGCAGTTACTCGGTGGTGAACACCGGGGAGCTGTTTTTT

v_call: TRBV12-3/TRBV12-4
cdr3_length: 15
d_call: TRBD2
j_call: TRBJ2-5
clone_size: many
cdr3_aa: CASSFGGRAEETQYF
cdr3_nt: TGTGCCAGCAGTTTCGGCGGGAGGGCCGAGGAGACCCAGTACTTC

v_call: TRBV7-9
cdr3_length: 15
d_call: -
j_call: TRBJ1-3
clone_size: -
cdr3_aa: CASSSDRSSGNTIYF
cdr3_nt: TGTGCCAGCAGCTCCGACAGATCCTCTGGAAACACCATATATTTT

v_call: TRBV28
cdr3_length: 10
d_call: -
j_call: TRBJ2-7
clone_size: many
cdr3_aa: CASGAYEQYF
cdr3_nt: TGTGCCAGTGGAGCATACGAGCAGTACTTC

v_call: TRBV7-6
cdr3_length: 18
d_call: TRBD1
j_call: TRBJ1-5
clone_size: once
cdr3_aa: CASSLYDFRDSLNQPQHF
cdr3_nt: TGTGCCAGCAGCTTATACGATTTTAGGGACAGCCTCAATCAGCCCCAGCATTTT

v_call: TRBV12-3/TRBV12-4
cdr3_length: 15
d_call: TRBD1
j_call: TRBJ1-5
clone_size: -
cdr3_aa: CASGPGQGTNQPQHF
cdr3_nt: TGTGCCAGCGGTCCGGGACAGGGTACGAATCAGCCCCAGCATTTT

v_call: TRBV5-1
cdr3_length: 14
d_call: -
j_call: TRBJ1-5
clone_size: many
cdr3_aa: CASSLIGGNQPQHF
cdr3_nt: TGCGCCAGCAGCTTGATTGGGGGCAATCAGCCCCAGCATTTT

v_call: TRBV24-1
cdr3_length: 13
d_call: -
j_call: TRBJ2-3
clone_size: once
cdr3_aa: CATSGGPGNTQYF
cdr3_nt: TGTGCCACCAGTGGCGGGCCGGGGAATACGCAGTATTTT

v_call: TRBV6-1
cdr3_length: 15
d_call: -
j_call: TRBJ2-7
clone_size: few
cdr3_aa: CASSFRVWSSYEQYF
cdr3_nt: TGTGCCAGCAGCTTCAGGGTCTGGAGCTCCTACGAGCAGTACTTC

v_call: TRBV7-3
cdr3_length: 15
d_call: -
j_call: TRBJ2-7
clone_size: -
cdr3_aa: CASRYGVSPSYEQYF
cdr3_nt: TGTGCCAGCAGGTACGGGGTGTCCCCCTCCTACGAGCAGTACTTC

v_call: TRBV29-1
cdr3_length: 13
d_call: TRBD1
j_call: TRBJ1-5
clone_size: -
cdr3_aa: CSAGTGGSQPQHF
cdr3_nt: TGCAGCGCCGGGACAGGAGGTAGTCAGCCCCAGCATTTT

v_call: TRBV11-2
cdr3_length: 16
d_call: TRBD2
j_call: TRBJ2-4
clone_size: -
cdr3_aa: CASSSGTSRAKNIQYF
cdr3_nt: TGTGCCAGCAGCTCCGGGACTAGCAGAGCCAAAAACATTCAGTACTTC

v_call: TRBV5-1
cdr3_length: 14
d_call: -
j_call: TRBJ2-2
clone_size: few
cdr3_aa: CASGQDPNTGELFF
cdr3_nt: TGCGCCAGCGGTCAGGACCCGAACACCGGGGAGCTGTTTTTT

v_call: TRBV12-5
cdr3_length: 14
d_call: -
j_call: TRBJ2-5
clone_size: -
cdr3_aa: CASGFAGSFETQYF
cdr3_nt: TGTGCTAGTGGTTTCGCAGGGAGCTTCGAGACCCAGTACTTC

v_call: TRBV28
cdr3_length: 15
d_call: -
j_call: TRBJ1-3
clone_size: many
cdr3_aa: CASSFGGPSGNTIYF
cdr3_nt: TGTGCCAGCAGTTTCGGAGGGCCCTCTGGAAACACCATATATTTT

v_call: TRBV10-3
cdr3_length: 13
d_call: -
j_call: TRBJ2-4
clone_size: few
cdr3_aa: CAISGTDGRIQYF
cdr3_nt: TGTGCCATCAGTGGGACCGATGGCCGCATTCAGTACTTC

v_call: TRBV9
cdr3_length: 15
d_call: -
j_call: TRBJ2-3
clone_size: -
cdr3_aa: CASSVGPSPTDTQYF
cdr3_nt: TGTGCCAGCAGCGTAGGCCCTAGTCCCACAGATACGCAGTATTTT

v_call: TRBV19
cdr3_length: 14
d_call: -
j_call: TRBJ1-1
clone_size: -
cdr3_aa: CASTLTNRGSEAFF
cdr3_nt: TGTGCCAGTACCCTGACAAACCGCGGGTCTGAAGCTTTCTTT

v_call: TRBV20-1
cdr3_length: 13
d_call: -
j_call: TRBJ2-7
clone_size: few
cdr3_aa: CSARLRDRYEQYF
cdr3_nt: TGCAGTGCTAGACTGCGGGACCGTTACGAGCAGTACTTC

v_call: TRBV28
cdr3_length: 14
d_call: -
j_call: TRBJ1-1
clone_size: -
cdr3_aa: CASSLTGQNTEAFF
cdr3_nt: TGTGCCAGCAGTTTAACTGGACAGAACACTGAAGCTTTCTTT

v_call: TRBV11-2
cdr3_length: 12
d_call: -
j_call: TRBJ2-1
clone_size: many
cdr3_aa: CASSLDSLEQFF
cdr3_nt: TGTGCCAGCAGCTTAGATTCTCTTGAGCAGTTCTTC

v_call: TRBV6-1
cdr3_length: 11
d_call: -
j_call: TRBJ2-3
clone_size: few
cdr3_aa: CASSPGNRQYF
cdr3_nt: TGTGCCAGCAGTCCCGGGAACCGCCAGTATTTT

v_call: TRBV11-2
cdr3_length: 15
d_call: TRBD2
j_call: TRBJ2-1
clone_size: many
cdr3_aa: CASSFGLAGEVEQFF
cdr3_nt: TGTGCCAGCAGCTTCGGACTAGCGGGAGAGGTTGAGCAGTTCTTC

v_call: TRBV30
cdr3_length: 14
d_call: TRBD2
j_call: TRBJ2-1
clone_size: many
cdr3_aa: CALGPTWGGNEQFF
cdr3_nt: TGTGCCTTGGGGCCAACCTGGGGGGGCAATGAGCAGTTCTTC

v_call: TRBV5-1
cdr3_length: 15
d_call: TRBD1
j_call: TRBJ1-1
clone_size: -
cdr3_aa: CASSRMRTGGTEAFF
cdr3_nt: TGCGCCAGCAGCCGCATGAGGACAGGTGGCACTGAAGCTTTCTTT

v_call: TRBV20-1
cdr3_length: 13
d_call: -
j_call: TRBJ2-7
clone_size: many
cdr3_aa: CSASGYSTYEQYF
cdr3_nt: TGCAGTGCTAGTGGGTACAGCACCTACGAGCAGTACTTC